Below are 23 T cell receptor beta chains sequenced from a single sample in a study of OX40 agonist ivuxolimab in advanced cancers. Assay: immunoSEQ multiplex PCR; the TCRdb copy retains only in-frame clones and omits some. The table lists about 77,000 clones, around 90% of them singletons. The sequencing used CD4+ or CD8+ T cells sorted from blood, collected in a trial of the OX40 agonist ivuxolimab. Source of these receptors: an adult with an advanced solid tumor such as melanoma, head and neck, liver or kidney cancer.

The rearrangement uses TRBV28 and TRBJ2-3; TRBD1 might be the D (5 bases). CDR1 is MDHEN, CDR2 SYDVKM, per germline. V was trimmed by 5 bases and J by 6 bases, leaving 12 bases between them. The CDR3 contains 13 residues. CDR3 sequence (DNA): TGTGCCAGCAGTCGGTGGGGCTCCGATACGCAGTATTTT. Amino acid sequence: CASSRWGSDTQYF. Drawing the rest from reference TRBV28 and TRBJ2-3, the complete variable domain is DVKVTQSSRYLVKRTGEKVFLECVQDMDHENMFWYRQDPGLGLRLIYFSYDVKMKEKGDIPEGYSVSREKKERFSLILESASTNQTSMYLCASSRWGSDTQYFGPGTRLTVL.

The table lists this clone with a few counts. The V call is TRBV18, the J call TRBJ1-1, with no clear D. The CDR3 consists of 16 residues. V was clipped by 1 base and J by 1 base, with 13 bases between them. Germline V CDR1 and CDR2: KGHSH, LQKENI. In DNA, the CDR3 is TGTGCCAGCTCACCACTTTTCGAGACGTCGAACACTGAAGCTTTCTTT. This codes for CASSPLFETSNTEAFF.

The V gene is TRBV5-1, the J gene TRBJ2-3, with a tentative D call TRBD2 (5 bases). Germline CDR1 is SGHRS and CDR2 is YFSETQ. The CDR3 runs 15 residues. Trimming removed 1 base at V and 6 bases at J, with 15 bases between. The CDR3 here is CASSLFRRRGDTQYF. The DNA of the CDR3 is TGCGCCAGCAGCTTGTTCCGGAGGCGAGGGGATACGCAGTATTTT.

V usage is TRBV7-6 and J usage is TRBJ2-3; 10 bases align to TRBD2. CDR1 and CDR2 from the germline V gene are SGHVS and FNYEAQ. The CDR3 has 15 residues. V lost 4 bases to trimming and J lost 2 bases; unmatched junction nucleotides: 3. In DNA, the CDR3 is TGTGCCAGCAGCTCCACTAGCGGGGCCACAGATACGCAGTATTTT. It encodes CASSSTSGATDTQYF.

The rearrangement joins TRBV21-1 to TRBJ1-5. TRBV21-1 is given as a pseudogene. The CDR3 has 13 amino acids. CDR3 in amino acids: CATGAHLGQPQHF. DNA of the CDR3: TGTGCCACCGGGGCCCATCTTGGACAGCCCCAGCATTTT.

This clone was counted once. This sequence joins TRBV6-6 and TRBJ2-7, with 8 bases fitting TRBD2. The CDR3 length is 14 residues. The V gene end was trimmed by 7 bases and the J gene end by 5 bases; junction bases not matched to a gene: 10. Germline V lookup: CDR1 MNHNY, CDR2 SVGAGI (reference sequence). For the CDR3, the DNA is TGTGCCAGCACCGAGAAGCGGGAGAAGGACGAGCAGTACTTC. Translating it yields CASTEKREKDEQYF.

The V call is TRBV28, the J call TRBJ2-2, with 7 bases identical to TRBD1. From germline, CDR1 is MDHEN and CDR2 SYDVKM. J was trimmed by 6 bases and V by 5 bases; bases with no gene match: 9. This CDR3 has 15 amino acids. CDR3 sequence (DNA): TGTGCCAGCAGTCAAACAGGGGTTGAGGCCGGGGAGCTGTTTTTT. It translates to CASSQTGVEAGELFF.

This clone showed up just once. J is TRBJ2-7 and V is TRBV7-2, with D possibly TRBD1 on 5 matching bases. The V end lost 5 bases, the J end lost 7 bases, and 21 bases lay between the germline ends. CDR3 length: 15 residues. Germline V gene sequence: CDR1 SGHTA, CDR2 FQGNSA. This CDR3 is CASSPDRSLGVEQYF. The DNA of the CDR3 is TGTGCCAGCAGCCCTGACAGATCCTTAGGAGTTGAGCAGTACTTC.

This rearrangement joins TRBV4-1 to TRBJ2-5; D perhaps matches TRBD2 (5 bases). From germline, CDR1 is MGHRA and CDR2 YSYEKL. V was trimmed by 3 bases and J by 5 bases, leaving 28 bases between them. The CDR3 extends over 19 amino acids. CDR3 sequence (DNA): TGCGCCAGCAGCCAGGCGTTCGGTGGAAGCGGAAGTCCTGCGGAGACCCAGTACTTC. It encodes CASSQAFGGSGSPAETQYF.

The V and J genes are TRBV11-3 and TRBJ2-2; TRBD1 matches at 9 bases. Germline V lookup: CDR1 SGHNT, CDR2 YENEEA. V gave up 5 bases and J gave up 4 bases; unmatched junction bases: 5. This CDR3 is built from 15 residues. The CDR3 DNA is TGTGCCAGCAGCACAGGGGGCGGTGTCACCGGGGAGCTGTTTTTT. It yields the protein CASSTGGGVTGELFF.

The chain carries TRBV7-3 and TRBJ1-3; perhaps TRBD1 as D (5 bases). Germline values: CDR1 SGHTA, CDR2 FQGTGA. The CDR3 is 14 amino acids. V was shortened by 0 bases and J by 5 bases, with 8 bases between the two germline ends. The CDR3 DNA follows: TGTGCCAGCAGCTTAACAGGGGACCGAAACACCATATATTTT. Protein product: CASSLTGDRNTIYF.

This chain connects TRBV25-1 to TRBJ1-6, with 10 bases aligning to TRBD1. V trimming: 4 bases; J trimming: 7 bases; junction bases outside the gene matches: 4. The CDR3 sequence is 15 residues long. Per germline, CDR1 MGHDK and CDR2 SYGVNS. CDR3 protein: CASSARDRGNSPLHF. In DNA form, the CDR3 reads TGTGCCAGCAGTGCCCGGGACAGGGGAAATTCACCCCTCCACTTT.

The chain links TRBV27 to TRBJ2-3, with 9 bases lining up with TRBD2. CDR3 length: 15 residues. From germline, CDR1 is MNHEY and CDR2 SMNVEV (reference sequence). The V gene end was trimmed by 6 bases and the J gene end by 2 bases; junction bases not matched to a gene: 6. CDR3 sequence (DNA): TGTGCCAGCAGAGAACTAGCGGGTTCCACAGATACGCAGTATTTT. Translated, it gives CASRELAGSTDTQYF.

This chain joins TRBV6-1 and TRBJ2-3, with a weak D call TRBD2 (6 bases). Germline CDR1 is MNHNS and CDR2 is SASEGT. V was pared by 7 bases and J by 4 bases, with 9 bases between. The CDR3 covers 12 residues. CDR3 protein: CASNPSADTQYF. CDR3 DNA sequence: TGTGCCAGCAACCCTAGCGCAGATACGCAGTATTTT.

This rearrangement joins TRBV7-2 to TRBJ2-5; D may be TRBD2 (6 bases). This CDR3 comprises 14 residues. Per the germline V gene, CDR1 is SGHTA and CDR2 is FQGNSA. Trimming stripped 4 bases from V and 1 base from J, with 10 bases between. The CDR3 loop is CASSSRDFQETQYF. The CDR3 nucleotides read TGTGCCAGCAGCTCCCGGGACTTCCAAGAGACCCAGTACTTC.

The V gene is TRBV19, the J gene TRBJ2-5; 10 bases line up with TRBD2. The CDR3 runs 17 residues. V dropped 6 bases and J dropped 0; count of bases not matched to a gene: 10. Germline V gene data show CDR1 as LNHDA and CDR2 as SQIVND (reference sequence). CDR3 protein: CASRPAILAGYQETQYF. In DNA, the CDR3 is TGTGCCAGTAGGCCTGCAATACTAGCGGGGTACCAAGAGACCCAGTACTTC.

The chain joins TRBV6-1 to TRBJ2-3; D is possibly TRBD1 (6 bases). Deletions cut 3 bases from V and 5 bases from J, with 15 bases between. The CDR3 covers 15 residues. Germline CDR1 is MNHNS and CDR2 is SASEGT. DNA for the CDR3: TGTGCCAGCAGTGAGCGAACAGGGTGGGTAGATACGCAGTATTTT. The encoded protein is CASSERTGWVDTQYF.

The genes are TRBV27 and TRBJ2-5; the D gene is possibly TRBD1 (6 bases). The CDR3 is 15 residues long. The V gene's germline CDR1 is MNHEY and CDR2 SMNVEV (reference sequence). Trimming removed 6 bases from V and 1 base from J, with 15 bases in between. CDR3 amino acids: CASSSLGAAQETQYF. The DNA for the CDR3 is TGTGCCAGCAGCTCCCTGGGGGCGGCCCAAGAGACCCAGTACTTC.

The V gene is TRBV14, the J gene TRBJ2-7, with TRBD1 matching 8 bases. Germline V gene lookup returns CDR1 SGHDN and CDR2 FVKESK. The CDR3 covers 14 residues. V gave up 3 bases and J gave up 3 bases; unmatched junction bases: 4. The CDR3, as DNA: TGTGCCAGCAGCCAGGTGACAGGGGTCTACGAGCAGTACTTC. As protein: CASSQVTGVYEQYF. Complete variable domain (other parts from reference TRBV14 and TRBJ2-7): EAGVTQFPSHSVIEKGQTVTLRCDPISGHDNLYWYRRVMGKEIKFLLHFVKESKQDESGMPNNRFLAERTGGTYSTLKVQPAELEDSGVYFCASSQVTGVYEQYFGPGTRLTVT.

The chain couples TRBV5-1 to TRBJ1-2, with a possible D match to TRBD1 (6 bases). The length of the CDR3 is 14 residues. V was clipped by 1 base and J by 3 bases, with 10 bases between them. The germline V gene encodes CDR1 SGHRS and CDR2 YFSETQ. The DNA of the CDR3 is TGCGCCAGCAGCTTGACAGGGTATGACTATGGCTACACCTTC. Translated: CASSLTGYDYGYTF.

The chain employs TRBV6-4 and TRBJ2-5; 7 positions agree with TRBD1. Germline loops: CDR1 MRHNA, CDR2 SNTAGT. The CDR3 consists of 15 residues. V lost 3 bases and J lost 0; bases outside the gene matches: 4. The CDR3 reads CASSEPGTDQETQYF. CDR3 nucleotides: TGTGCCAGCAGTGAGCCCGGGACAGACCAAGAGACCCAGTACTTC.

The chain employs TRBV11-2 and TRBJ2-3; 11 bases are shared with TRBD2. CDR3 length: 16 residues. Germline V lookup: CDR1 SGHAT, CDR2 FQNNGV. Losses at the gene ends were 5 bases for V and 2 bases for J; bases not matched to a gene: 6. CDR3 region: CASSRGLAATTDTQYF. The CDR3 coding sequence is TGTGCCAGCAGCCGGGGACTAGCGGCAACCACAGATACGCAGTATTTT.

The V and J genes are TRBV5-1 and TRBJ2-3; 14 bases fit TRBD2. CDR3 length: 15 residues. V gave up 5 bases and J gave up 5 bases; unmatched junction bases: 4. Germline CDR1 reads SGHRS; CDR2 reads YFSETQ. The CDR3 spells CASRRLAGGQDTQYF. CDR3 DNA: TGCGCCAGCAGGAGACTAGCGGGAGGGCAAGATACGCAGTATTTT.